This T cell receptor (beta chain) originates from a study of blood T cell repertoires in COVID-19 (dated by TCRdb to between 2020 and 2021). Study-level background: Samples covering the acute and convalescent phases of COVID-19 were provided by collaborators in the United States, Italy and Spain. The prospective study material was composed of cDNA or gDNA derived from T cells, B-cell-depleted T cells, or PBMCs. Subjects who had been exposed to COVID-19, were actively infected with it, or had recovered from it provided the deeply sampled blood TCRbeta repertoires that made up the dataset. A freely available public database, intended as a resource for researchers studying the immune response to SARS-CoV-2, is where the repertoires were released. The samples were drawn from two sources: the first 160 participants of the ongoing ImmuneRACE study, and 1,254 subjects contributed by 6 global collaborators. The sample metadata nearly always contained a de-identified subject ID, COVID-19 status, age in years and sex. Where HLA class I and class II types were available, the types were taken from metadata supplied by the sample provider, not from assay-based typing.

TCRbeta CDR3 regions were amplified from genomic DNA using the immunoSEQ Assay, a bias-controlled multiplex PCR. The study's own analysis went as follows. Nucleated cell counts per sample were estimated from amplification of reference gene primers within the assay. Sequence reads were collapsed and filtered to measure the absolute abundance of every unique TCRbeta CDR3 rearrangement. For each sample, productive Simpson clonality was calculated as the square root of Simpson's diversity index across productive rearrangements. In its TCRdb copy, this immuneACCESS table keeps in-frame sequences only and misses some clones. Where compared with another copy, unresolved V genes explain less than half of these, and the others have no known cause. V and J calls and clone size are those listed in that table; D and trimming were worked out from the DNA. The sample table records about 170,000 clones; roughly 91% of these occur just once. The leading ten clones occupy roughly 5% of the sample.

The count of this clone is one. Its recognized antigen is unknown. Base qualities were left out, and no much larger clone turns up one base away. Between the V and J ends, shortened by 3 bases and 0 bases respectively, the junction contains 9 bases. CDR1 DFQATT and CDR2 SNEGSKA were looked up in the germline V gene (reference sequence). The CDR3 goes from the cysteine to the phenylalanine over 14 residues. Only CDR3 DNA is held: 42 bases, read in frame from base 1. Each collaborating institution followed its own protocols to collect whole blood in K2EDTA tubes. Collaborator samples were shipped for TCRbeta analysis as frozen whole blood, isolated PBMCs, or DNA extracted from either sample type. The study at large found these results: The quantity of clinical and demographic metadata differed by source and by participant and was supplied without curation.

The TCR originated in a woman between 45 and 65 years old with acute or convalescent COVID-19. In this chain, TRBV20-1 is recombined with TRBJ1-5; no D gene can be assigned with confidence. What was sequenced was peripheral blood. The sequenced DNA is TGCAGTGCTAGTTCCTCTAATAGCAATCAGCCCCAGCATTTT. The translation is CSASSSNSNQPQHF.